These 17 T cell receptor beta chains share one sample of origin, sequenced in a study of radiotherapy plus CTLA-4 blockade in lung cancer. Clones were sequenced by immunoSEQ multiplex PCR, and TCRdb holds only the in-frame ones, with some missing. Among approximately 37,000 clones listed, around 75% were seen once. This material consisted of peripheral blood, taken from a patient treated with radiotherapy plus ipilimumab. Receptor source: a human donor with non-small cell lung cancer who had stable disease on radiotherapy plus ipilimumab.

This clone was recorded once. V is TRBV5-1 and J is TRBJ1-2; 7 bases agree with TRBD1. J gave up 0 bases and V 4 bases, and 3 bases lay outside the gene matches. Germline values: CDR1 SGHRS, CDR2 YFSETQ. The CDR3 runs to 14 residues. This CDR3 is CASSMGQSNYGYTF. In nucleotides, the CDR3 is TGCGCCAGCAGCATGGGACAGTCTAACTATGGCTACACCTTC.

This clone appeared once. The V call is TRBV4-1, the J call TRBJ1-1; 10 positions match TRBD1. CDR1 and CDR2 from the germline V gene are MGHRA and YSYEKL. The CDR3 contains 15 residues. After removal of 3 bases from V and 4 bases from J, the junction contained 5 bases not matched to a gene. CDR3 nucleotide sequence: TGCGCCAGCAGCCAGTTCGGGACAGGGGCCACTGAAGCTTTCTTT. This sequence encodes CASSQFGTGATEAFF.

The chain recombines TRBV7-8 with TRBJ2-7; D possibly corresponds to TRBD2 (7 bases). Trimming removed 10 bases at V and 4 bases at J, with 17 bases between. The CDR3 extends over 13 amino acids. CDR1 SGHVS and CDR2 FQNEAQ come from the germline V gene. Here the CDR3 DNA reads TGTGCCATAGGGGGGGCGCAAAATTACGAGCAGTACTTC. It specifies CAIGGAQNYEQYF.

The chain couples TRBV29-1 to TRBJ2-3; TRBD2 aligns across 9 bases. Trimming took 6 bases from V and 2 from J; bases not matched to a gene: 6. The CDR3 has 14 residues. Germline-derived CDR1 and CDR2 are SQVTM and ANQGSEA. Here the CDR3 reads CSVQTSGFTDTQYF. The CDR3 DNA is TGCAGCGTACAGACTAGCGGATTCACAGATACGCAGTATTTT.

The V gene is TRBV6-5, the J gene TRBJ1-5, with D possibly TRBD1 on 6 matching bases. The CDR3 runs to 14 residues. V was shortened by 2 bases and J by 7 bases, with 12 bases between the two germline ends. Germline loops: CDR1 MNHEY, CDR2 SVGAGI. The CDR3 DNA follows: TGTGCCAGCAGTTACACCCAGGGGCGGCAGCCCCAGCATTTT. Encoded protein: CASSYTQGRQPQHF.

This rearrangement joins TRBV7-9 to TRBJ2-1; D unclear. Germline V gene sequence: CDR1 SEHNR, CDR2 FQNEAQ (reference sequence). With 5 bases removed from V and 4 bases from J, the gap between germline ends came to 3 bases. The CDR3 is 11 residues long. The CDR3: CASSVYNEQFF. The CDR3 DNA reads as TGTGCCAGCAGCGTATACAATGAGCAGTTCTTC.

This clone was detected only once. V usage is TRBV11-2 and J usage is TRBJ2-3, with unresolved D. The CDR3 has 13 amino acids. Germline V gene lookup returns CDR1 SGHAT and CDR2 FQNNGV. V was cut by 4 bases and J by 7 bases, with 12 bases left in between. The CDR3 nucleotides are TGTGCCAGCAGCTCCTTCAGGCAGCATACGCAGTATTTT. Amino acid sequence: CASSSFRQHTQYF.

This chain uses TRBV5-1 with TRBJ1-6; D is perhaps TRBD1 (6 bases). Per germline, CDR1 SGHRS and CDR2 YFSETQ. V lost 4 bases, J lost 10 bases, and 18 bases lay in between. CDR3 length: 15 residues. The CDR3 sequence is CASSASTGYESPLHF. The DNA for the CDR3 is TGCGCCAGCAGCGCCTCAACAGGGTATGAGTCACCCCTCCACTTT.

The chain links TRBV25-1 to TRBJ1-2; 8 bases are shared with TRBD1. Germline V gene lookup returns CDR1 MGHDK and CDR2 SYGVNS. V lost 1 base, J lost 8 bases, and 3 bases stayed unmatched. The CDR3 has 13 residues. This CDR3 reads CASSELDRGGYTF. Written as DNA, the CDR3 is TGTGCCAGCAGTGAATTAGACAGGGGAGGCTACACCTTC.

The table lists this clone with a few counts. The chain is built from TRBV6-6 and TRBJ2-5; a weak D match, TRBD2 (5 bases). Germline V CDR1 and CDR2: MNHNY, SVGAGI (reference sequence). The V and J ends lost 11 bases and 5 bases respectively, with 24 bases between them. CDR3 length: 15 residues. The CDR3 bases are TGTGCCGACCACGACTTTAGCCGCCCGGGGGAGACCCAGTACTTC. It is translated as CADHDFSRPGETQYF.

The chain links TRBV7-2 to TRBJ2-2; D may be TRBD1 (5 bases). The germline gives CDR1 SGHTA, CDR2 FQGNSA. V lost 3 bases and J lost 5, with 13 bases in between. CDR3 length: 15 amino acids. CDR3 DNA sequence: TGTGCCAGCAGCTTGTATGTTGGGGCGACCGGGGAGCTGTTTTTT. It translates to CASSLYVGATGELFF.

The chain joins TRBV5-6 to TRBJ1-2, with D possibly matching TRBD1 (5 bases). The V gene lost 1 base and the J gene lost 0 bases, with 10 bases spanning the gap. This CDR3 comprises 15 residues. Germline CDR1 is SGHDT and CDR2 is YYEEEE. The CDR3 bases are TGTGCCAGCAGCTTGATTACAGGCGCTAACTATGGCTACACCTTC. Protein: CASSLITGANYGYTF.

V usage is TRBV6-1 and J usage is TRBJ1-1; TRBD1 matches at 9 bases. V shed 6 bases, J shed 12 bases, and the junction held 11 bases outside the gene matches. The germline V gene encodes CDR1 MNHNS and CDR2 SASEGT. The CDR3 sequence is 13 residues long. CDR3: CASREPGTGKSFF. For the CDR3, the DNA is TGTGCCAGCAGGGAACCCGGGACAGGGAAATCTTTCTTT.

This clone was recorded once. V is TRBV29-1 and J is TRBJ1-3; 7 positions agree with TRBD1. Trimming at V came to 5 bases and at J to 4 bases, leaving 5 bases not matched to a gene. Germline CDR1 reads SQVTM; CDR2 reads ANQGSEA. This CDR3 contains 13 residues. DNA for the CDR3: TGCAGCGTTACAGGGGATTCAGGAAACACCATATATTTT. Translated, it gives CSVTGDSGNTIYF.

The rearrangement joins TRBV7-6 to TRBJ2-1; 8 bases agree with TRBD2. In germline, CDR1 is SGHVS, CDR2 FNYEAQ. The ends lost 5 bases at V and 7 bases at J; junction bases unmatched: 10. The CDR3 length is 15 residues. The CDR3 is CASSGYSGGTNEQFF. The CDR3 region has the DNA TGTGCCAGCAGCGGATATTCGGGGGGGACGAATGAGCAGTTCTTC.

This clone was recorded a few times. The chain links TRBV6-5 to TRBJ2-7; the match to TRBD2 covers 9 bases. CDR1 is MNHEY and CDR2 is SVGAGI in the germline V gene. The V and J ends lost 9 bases and 3 bases, in that order; junction bases with no gene match: 6. The CDR3 runs to 13 residues. CDR3 region: CASERGELYEQYF. In DNA, the CDR3 is TGTGCCAGTGAGCGGGGGGAACTCTACGAGCAGTACTTC.

A few counts support this clone. V usage is TRBV14 and J usage is TRBJ1-1; possibly TRBD1 for D (5 bases). Germline-derived CDR1 and CDR2 are SGHDN and FVKESK. The CDR3 runs 14 residues. Trimming took 0 bases from V and 6 from J, leaving 11 bases between them. The CDR3 sequence is CASSQDAAGAEAFF. As DNA, the CDR3 is TGTGCCAGCAGCCAAGACGCCGCGGGGGCTGAAGCTTTCTTT.